The present T cell receptor (beta chain) was sequenced within a study of human T cells and chemical hapten exposure. TCRdb re-analysed the RACE reads in MiXCR, keeping a single row per CDR3 protein. The sample carries more than 90,000 distinct CDR3 sequences, 9.5% to 12% recorded once. Time point described: patch test 2, 6 weeks after DPC sensitization. Sample treatment: therapeutic diphenylcyclopropenone sensitization with weekly scalp DPC. This clonotype was counted many times. This material consisted of whole blood, taken in connection with sensitization to the hapten diphenylcyclopropenone (DPC). The clonotype originates from a woman aged 40 to 50 with alopecia areata. Some clones in this sample may be carry-over from other donors' samples.

The CDR3 sequence: CASSENEGLNQPQHF. The DNA for the CDR3 is TGTGCCAGCAGTGAGAATGAGGGACTCAATCAGCCCCAGCATTTT. V gene TRBV2 combines with J gene TRBJ1-5; TRBD1 is a possible D gene (5 bases). This CDR3 contains 15 residues. CDR1 and CDR2 from the germline V gene are SNHLY and FYNNEI. V was clipped by 3 bases and J by 3 bases, with 12 bases between them.